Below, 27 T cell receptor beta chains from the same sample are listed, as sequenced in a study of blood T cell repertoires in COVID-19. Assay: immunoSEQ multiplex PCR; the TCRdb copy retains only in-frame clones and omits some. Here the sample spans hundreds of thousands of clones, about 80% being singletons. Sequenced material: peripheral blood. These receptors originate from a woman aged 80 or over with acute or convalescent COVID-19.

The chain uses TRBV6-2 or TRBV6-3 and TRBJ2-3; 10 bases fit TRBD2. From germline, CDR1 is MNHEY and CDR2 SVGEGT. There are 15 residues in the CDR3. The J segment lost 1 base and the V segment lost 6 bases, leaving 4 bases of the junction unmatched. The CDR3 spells CASSPLAGRTDTQYF. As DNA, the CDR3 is TGTGCCAGCAGCCCACTAGCGGGACGCACAGATACGCAGTATTTT.

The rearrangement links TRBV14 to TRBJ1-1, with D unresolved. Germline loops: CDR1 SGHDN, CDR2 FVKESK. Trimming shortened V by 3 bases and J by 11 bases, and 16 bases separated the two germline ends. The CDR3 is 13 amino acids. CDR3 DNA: TGTGCCAGCAGCCATGACTTGGAGGGTGAGGCTTTCTTT. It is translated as CASSHDLEGEAFF.

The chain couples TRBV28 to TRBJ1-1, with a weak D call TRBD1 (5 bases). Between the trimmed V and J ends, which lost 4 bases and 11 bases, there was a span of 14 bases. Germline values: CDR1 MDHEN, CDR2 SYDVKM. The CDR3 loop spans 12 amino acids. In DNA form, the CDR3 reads TGTGCCAGCAGTTCCCGTGGGGCAGGCGCTTTCTTT. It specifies CASSSRGAGAFF.

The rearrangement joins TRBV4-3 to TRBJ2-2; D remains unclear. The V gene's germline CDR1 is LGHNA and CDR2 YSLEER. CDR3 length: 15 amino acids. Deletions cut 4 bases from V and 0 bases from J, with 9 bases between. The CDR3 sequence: CASSPTGSNTGELFF. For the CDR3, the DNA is TGCGCCAGCAGCCCAACGGGTTCGAACACCGGGGAGCTGTTTTTT.

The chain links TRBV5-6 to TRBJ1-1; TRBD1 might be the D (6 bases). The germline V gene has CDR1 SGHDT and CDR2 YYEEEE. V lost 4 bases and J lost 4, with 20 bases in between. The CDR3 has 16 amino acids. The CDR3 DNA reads TGTGCCAGCAGCCACGCCGCGGGGGCGGGCGGCACTGAAGCTTTCTTT. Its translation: CASSHAAGAGGTEAFF.

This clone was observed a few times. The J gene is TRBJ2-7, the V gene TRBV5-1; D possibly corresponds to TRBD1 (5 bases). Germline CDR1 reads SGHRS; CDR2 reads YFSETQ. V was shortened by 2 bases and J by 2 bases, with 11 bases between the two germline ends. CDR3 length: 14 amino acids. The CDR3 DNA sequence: TGCGCCAGCAGCTTTTCAACAGGCGCCTACGAGCAGTACTTC. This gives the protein CASSFSTGAYEQYF.

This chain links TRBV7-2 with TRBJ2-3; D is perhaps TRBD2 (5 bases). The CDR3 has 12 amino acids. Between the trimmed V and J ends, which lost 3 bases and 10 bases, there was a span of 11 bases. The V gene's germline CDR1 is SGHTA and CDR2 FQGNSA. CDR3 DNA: TGTGCCAGCAGCTTGACTAATGGTCCGCAGTATTTT. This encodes CASSLTNGPQYF.

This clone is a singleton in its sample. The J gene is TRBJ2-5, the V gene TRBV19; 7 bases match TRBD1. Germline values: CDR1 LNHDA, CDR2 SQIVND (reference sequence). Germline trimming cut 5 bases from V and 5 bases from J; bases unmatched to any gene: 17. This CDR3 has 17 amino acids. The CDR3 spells CASSEDRLGTKVETQYF. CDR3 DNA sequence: TGTGCCAGTAGTGAGGACAGGTTGGGCACTAAAGTGGAGACCCAGTACTTC.

The CDR3 DNA sequence: TGCAGTGCTCCCCAGGGTAACGGCTACACCTTC. This codes for CSAPQGNGYTF. The chain links TRBV20-1 to TRBJ1-2; D possibly corresponds to TRBD1 (5 bases). Trimming pared 5 bases from V and 8 bases from J, leaving 12 bases between. The CDR3 extends over 11 amino acids. Germline assignment: CDR1 DFQATT and CDR2 SNEGSKA (reference sequence).

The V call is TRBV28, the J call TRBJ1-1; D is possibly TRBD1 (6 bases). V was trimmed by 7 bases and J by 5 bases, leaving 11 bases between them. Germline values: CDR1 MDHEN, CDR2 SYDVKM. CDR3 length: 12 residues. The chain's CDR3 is CASTNRDTEAFF. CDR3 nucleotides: TGTGCCAGCACCAACAGGGATACTGAAGCTTTCTTT.

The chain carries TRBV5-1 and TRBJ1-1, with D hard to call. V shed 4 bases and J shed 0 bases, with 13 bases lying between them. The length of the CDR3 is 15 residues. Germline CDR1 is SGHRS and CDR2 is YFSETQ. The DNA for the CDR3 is TGCGCCAGCAGCGGGCCAGGAAGTATGAACACTGAAGCTTTCTTT. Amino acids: CASSGPGSMNTEAFF. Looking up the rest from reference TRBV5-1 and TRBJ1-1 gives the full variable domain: KAGVTQTPRYLIKTRGQQVTLSCSPISGHRSVSWYQQTPGQGLQFLFEYFSETQRNKGNFPGRFSGRQFSNSRSEMNVSTLELGDSALYLCASSGPGSMNTEAFFGQGTRLTVV.

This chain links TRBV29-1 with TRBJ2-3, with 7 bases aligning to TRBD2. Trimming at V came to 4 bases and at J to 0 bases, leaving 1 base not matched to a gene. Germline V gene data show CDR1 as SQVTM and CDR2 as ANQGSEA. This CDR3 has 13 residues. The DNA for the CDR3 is TGCAGCGTTGGCGGGGGAAGCACAGATACGCAGTATTTT. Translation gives CSVGGGSTDTQYF.

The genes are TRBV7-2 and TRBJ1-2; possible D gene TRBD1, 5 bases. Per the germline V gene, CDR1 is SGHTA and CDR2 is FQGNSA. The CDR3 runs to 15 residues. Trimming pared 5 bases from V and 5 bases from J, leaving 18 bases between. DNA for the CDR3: TGTGCCAGCAGCCAAACATGGGGGGGTGTTTATGGCTACACCTTC. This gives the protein CASSQTWGGVYGYTF. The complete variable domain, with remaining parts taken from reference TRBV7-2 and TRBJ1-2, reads GAGVSQSPSNKVTEKGKDVELRCDPISGHTALYWYRQSLGQGLEFLIYFQGNSAPDKSGLPSDRFSAERTGGSVSTLTIQRTQQEDSAVYLCASSQTWGGVYGYTFGSGTRLTVV.

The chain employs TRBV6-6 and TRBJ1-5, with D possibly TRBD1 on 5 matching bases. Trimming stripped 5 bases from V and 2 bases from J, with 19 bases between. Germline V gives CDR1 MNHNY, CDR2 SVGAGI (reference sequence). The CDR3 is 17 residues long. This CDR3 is CASSPWGSTTRNQPQHF. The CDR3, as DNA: TGTGCCAGCAGTCCGTGGGGCTCCACGACCCGCAATCAGCCCCAGCATTTT.

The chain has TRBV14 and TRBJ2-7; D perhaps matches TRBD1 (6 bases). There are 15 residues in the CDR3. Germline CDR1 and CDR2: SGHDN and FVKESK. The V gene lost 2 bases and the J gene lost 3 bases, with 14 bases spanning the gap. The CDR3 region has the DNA TGTGCCAGCAGCCAAATACAGGGAGTGTACTACGAGCAGTACTTC. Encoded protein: CASSQIQGVYYEQYF.

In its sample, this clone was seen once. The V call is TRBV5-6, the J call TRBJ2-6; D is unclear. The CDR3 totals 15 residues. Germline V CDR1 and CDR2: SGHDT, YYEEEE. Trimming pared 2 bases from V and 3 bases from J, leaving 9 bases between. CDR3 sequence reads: CASSFRTIGANVLTF. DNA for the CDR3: TGTGCCAGCAGCTTTCGCACAATTGGGGCCAACGTCCTGACTTTC.

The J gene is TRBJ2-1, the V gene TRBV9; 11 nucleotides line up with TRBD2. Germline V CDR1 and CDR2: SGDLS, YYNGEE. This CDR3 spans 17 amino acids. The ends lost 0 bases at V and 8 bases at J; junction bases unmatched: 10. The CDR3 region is CASSVESGLAGGYEQFF. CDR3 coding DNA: TGTGCCAGCAGCGTAGAGTCCGGGCTAGCGGGAGGATATGAGCAGTTCTTC.

The CDR3 spells CASSQVNGYTF. In DNA form, the CDR3 reads TGTGCCAGCAGCCAAGTCAATGGCTACACCTTC. The gene calls are TRBV3-1 (or the pseudogene TRBV3-2) and TRBJ1-2; D not resolved. The CDR3 spans 11 residues. Between the trimmed V and J ends, which lost 1 base and 6 bases, there was a span of 3 bases. Germline V gene data show CDR1 as LGHDT and CDR2 as YNNKEL (reference sequence).

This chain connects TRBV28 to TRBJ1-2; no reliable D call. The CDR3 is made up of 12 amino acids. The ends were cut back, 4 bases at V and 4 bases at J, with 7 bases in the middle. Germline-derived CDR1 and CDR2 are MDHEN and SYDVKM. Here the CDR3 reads CASSSVAYGYTF. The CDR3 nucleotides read TGTGCCAGCAGTTCGGTTGCCTATGGCTACACCTTC.

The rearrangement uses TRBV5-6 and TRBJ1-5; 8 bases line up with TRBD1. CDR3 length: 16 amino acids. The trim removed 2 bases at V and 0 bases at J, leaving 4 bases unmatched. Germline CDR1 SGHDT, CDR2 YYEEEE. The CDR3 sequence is CASSFSTGDSNQPQHF. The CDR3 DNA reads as TGTGCCAGCAGCTTTTCGACAGGGGATAGCAATCAGCCCCAGCATTTT.

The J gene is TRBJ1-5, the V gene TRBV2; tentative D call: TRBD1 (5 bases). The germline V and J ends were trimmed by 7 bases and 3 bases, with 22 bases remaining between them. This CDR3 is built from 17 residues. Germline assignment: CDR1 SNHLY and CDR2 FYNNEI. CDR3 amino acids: CASTPEAGLGNNQPQHF. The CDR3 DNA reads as TGTGCCAGCACTCCCGAGGCGGGACTCGGAAACAATCAGCCCCAGCATTTT.

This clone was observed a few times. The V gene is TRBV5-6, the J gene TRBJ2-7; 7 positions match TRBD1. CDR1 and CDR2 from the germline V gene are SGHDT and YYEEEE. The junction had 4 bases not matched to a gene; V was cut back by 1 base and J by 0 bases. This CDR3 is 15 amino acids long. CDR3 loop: CASSLRGQTSYEQYF. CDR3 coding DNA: TGTGCCAGCAGCTTGAGGGGGCAGACCTCCTACGAGCAGTACTTC. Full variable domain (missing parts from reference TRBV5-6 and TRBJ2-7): DAGVTQSPTHLIKTRGQQVTLRCSPKSGHDTVSWYQQALGQGPQFIFQYYEEEERQRGNFPDRFSGHQFPNYSSELNVNALLLGDSALYLCASSLRGQTSYEQYFGPGTRLTVT.

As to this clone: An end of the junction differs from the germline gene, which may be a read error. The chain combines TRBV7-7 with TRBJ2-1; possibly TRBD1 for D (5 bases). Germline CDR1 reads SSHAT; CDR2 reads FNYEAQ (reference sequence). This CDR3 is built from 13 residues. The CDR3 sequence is CASSSRPAGEQFF. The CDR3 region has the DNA TGTGCTAGCAGCTCGCGTCCTGCAGGGGAGCAGTTCTTC. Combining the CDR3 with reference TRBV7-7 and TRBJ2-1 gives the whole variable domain GAGVSQSPRYKVTKRGQDVTLRCDPISSHATLYWYQQALGQGPEFLTYFNYEAQPDKSGLPSDRFSAERPEGSISTLTIQRTEQRDSAMYRCASSSRPAGEQFFGPGTRLTVL.

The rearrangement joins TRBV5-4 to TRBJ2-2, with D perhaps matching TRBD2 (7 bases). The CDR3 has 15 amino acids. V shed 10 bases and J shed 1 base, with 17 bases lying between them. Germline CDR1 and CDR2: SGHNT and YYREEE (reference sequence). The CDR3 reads CASKGGAQNTGELFF. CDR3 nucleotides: TGTGCCTCAAAGGGGGGGGCCCAGAACACCGGGGAGCTGTTTTTT.

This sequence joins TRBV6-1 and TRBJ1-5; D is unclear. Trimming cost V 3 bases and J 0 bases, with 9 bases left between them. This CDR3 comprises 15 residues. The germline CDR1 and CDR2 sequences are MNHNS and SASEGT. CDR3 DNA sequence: TGTGCCAGCAGTGAGTGGCGGAATAGCAATCAGCCCCAGCATTTT. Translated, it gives CASSEWRNSNQPQHF.

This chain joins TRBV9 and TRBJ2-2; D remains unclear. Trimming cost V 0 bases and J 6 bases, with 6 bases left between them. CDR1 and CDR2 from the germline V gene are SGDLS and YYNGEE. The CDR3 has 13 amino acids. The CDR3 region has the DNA TGTGCCAGCAGCGTAGTTGTAGCCGGGGAGCTGTTTTTT. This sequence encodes CASSVVVAGELFF.

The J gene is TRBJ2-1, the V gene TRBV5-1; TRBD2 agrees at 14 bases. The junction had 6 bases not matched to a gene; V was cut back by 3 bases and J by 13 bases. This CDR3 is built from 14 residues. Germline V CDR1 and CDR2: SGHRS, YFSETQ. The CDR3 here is CASSSGTSGSPQFF. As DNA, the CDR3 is TGCGCCAGCAGCTCCGGGACTAGCGGGAGTCCCCAGTTCTTC.